This T cell receptor beta chain is drawn from a study of vaccination effects on CD4 cells after COVID-19. Study observations and caveats: In vaccinees who were healthy, merely 1 out of 255 vaccine-induced clones cross-reacted with common cold coronaviruses.

The CDR3 is 14 residues long. Germline CDR1 LNHDA, CDR2 SQIVND (reference sequence). Trimming removed 2 bases from V and 1 base from J, with 8 bases in between. Under the ViraFEST assay, PBMC were stimulated with viral peptide pools so that antigen-specific CD4+ T cells expanded. Sequencing was performed afterwards. Culturing for more than eight days preceded CD4+ T cell isolation. Absence of prior SARS-CoV-2 infection characterized the vaccine recipients, who showed negative nucleocapsid antibodies. On days 3 and 7, fresh IL-2 medium replaced half the medium. As to this clone: Its antigen is still unknown.

Libraries were prepared by immunoSEQ multiplex PCR; TCRdb keeps only in-frame clonotypes and omits some of them. The sample holds approximately 23,000 clones, about 72% seen once. The chain carries TRBV19 and TRBJ1-1; perhaps TRBD1 as D (5 bases). This specimen was CD4+ T cells from PBMCs cultured with HCoV-OC43 spike peptides, taken before COVID-19 vaccination. Indicated subset: HCoV-OC43 spike overlapping peptide pool stimulation. The clonotype originates from a human donor who received a COVID-19 vaccine. CDR3 nucleotide sequence: TGTGCCAGTAGTATACAAGACAGGAACACTGAAGCTTTCTTT. Amino acids: CASSIQDRNTEAFF.